These T cell receptor beta chains were read from a single sample in a study of identical twins. TCRdb used MiXCR to reprocess the 5' RACE reads, holding one entry per CDR3 protein. The table records roughly 770,000 distinct CDR3 sequences, 15% to 20% of them present only once. This same sample was also part of a study on T cells expressing NK-cell markers.

Material for sequencing was PBMCs. The receptor source for this set is a woman in her late teens or twenties in good health. Both conserved end residues are part of each CDR3. Fields, in order: V gene, clone size, D gene, CDR3 length, J gene, CDR3 DNA, CDR3 protein. A D gene is named only where the DNA matches it firmly. For some rows the clone size is stated as once, few or many, or as a class when expanded; others skip it.

V gene: TRBV20-1; clone size: few; D gene: TRBD1; CDR3 length: 13; J gene: TRBJ1-2; CDR3 DNA: TGCAGTGCTTGGGACAGGGGAGGGTATGGCTACACCTTC; CDR3 protein: CSAWDRGGYGYTF
V gene: TRBV20-1; clone size: -; D gene: -; CDR3 length: 16; J gene: TRBJ2-7; CDR3 DNA: TGCAGTGCTAGTGCTCTAGGGGGACTGTTCTCCTACGAGCAGTACTTC; CDR3 protein: CSASALGGLFSYEQYF
V gene: TRBV12-3/TRBV12-4; clone size: few; D gene: -; CDR3 length: 13; J gene: TRBJ1-2; CDR3 DNA: TGTGCCAGCAGTTTGTTGCGGGGAAATGGCTACACCTTC; CDR3 protein: CASSLLRGNGYTF
V gene: TRBV12-3/TRBV12-4; clone size: many; D gene: TRBD1; CDR3 length: 15; J gene: TRBJ1-6; CDR3 DNA: TGTGCCAGCAGTTCGCCGGGACAGGGAGGATCACCCCTCCACTTT; CDR3 protein: CASSSPGQGGSPLHF
V gene: TRBV9; clone size: -; D gene: -; CDR3 length: 14; J gene: TRBJ2-7; CDR3 DNA: TGTGCCAGCAGCGTAGGGGCATTCAGGGACGAGCAGTACTTC; CDR3 protein: CASSVGAFRDEQYF
V gene: TRBV4-1; clone size: -; D gene: -; CDR3 length: 14; J gene: TRBJ2-1; CDR3 DNA: TGCGCCAGCAGCCAAGATCACGGAAATCTAAAGCAGTTCTTC; CDR3 protein: CASSQDHGNLKQFF
V gene: TRBV10-3; clone size: few; D gene: -; CDR3 length: 14; J gene: TRBJ2-7; CDR3 DNA: TGTGCCATCAGTGAGCCGGGGACCTCCTACGAGCAGTACTTC; CDR3 protein: CAISEPGTSYEQYF
V gene: TRBV12-3/TRBV12-4; clone size: many; D gene: TRBD1; CDR3 length: 15; J gene: TRBJ2-3; CDR3 DNA: TGTGCCAGCAGCCCTGGGGACAGAGACACAGATACGCAGTATTTT; CDR3 protein: CASSPGDRDTDTQYF
V gene: TRBV4-3; clone size: few; D gene: TRBD2; CDR3 length: 16; J gene: TRBJ2-1; CDR3 DNA: TGCGCCAGCAGCCAGAGTCTAGCGGGAGTTCGCAATGAGCAGTTCTTC; CDR3 protein: CASSQSLAGVRNEQFF
V gene: TRBV7-8; clone size: few; D gene: -; CDR3 length: 15; J gene: TRBJ2-1; CDR3 DNA: TGTGCCAGCAGCTTAGGGCAGGGAGAGGGAAATGAGCAGTTCTTC; CDR3 protein: CASSLGQGEGNEQFF
V gene: TRBV21-1; clone size: few; D gene: -; CDR3 length: 20; J gene: TRBJ2-5; CDR3 DNA: TGTGCCAGCACCCTAGGGGGAACAGATCGACTAGCGGGCTCCCAAGAGACCCAGTACTTC; CDR3 protein: CASTLGGTDRLAGSQETQYF
V gene: TRBV7-8; clone size: few; D gene: -; CDR3 length: 15; J gene: TRBJ2-1; CDR3 DNA: TGTGCCAGCAGCTTATCGGAGAGCTTTACGCATGAGCAGTTCTTC; CDR3 protein: CASSLSESFTHEQFF
V gene: TRBV6-1; clone size: few; D gene: TRBD1; CDR3 length: 15; J gene: TRBJ2-7; CDR3 DNA: TGTGCCAGCAGTCGCCGTGGGACAGGGGGCTACGAGCAGTACTTC; CDR3 protein: CASSRRGTGGYEQYF
V gene: TRBV6-1; clone size: -; D gene: TRBD2; CDR3 length: 13; J gene: TRBJ2-1; CDR3 DNA: TGTGCCAGCGCAGCGGGAGCCTACAATGAGCAGTTCTTC; CDR3 protein: CASAAGAYNEQFF
V gene: TRBV10-3; clone size: -; D gene: -; CDR3 length: 13; J gene: TRBJ2-7; CDR3 DNA: TGTGCCATCAGTCCCGTCTCGGGGTACGAGCAGTACTTC; CDR3 protein: CAISPVSGYEQYF
V gene: TRBV7-9; clone size: -; D gene: TRBD1; CDR3 length: 14; J gene: TRBJ1-2; CDR3 DNA: TGTGCCAGCAGCCCCAGACAGGGGGCCCAAGGCTACACCTTC; CDR3 protein: CASSPRQGAQGYTF
V gene: TRBV4-2; clone size: -; D gene: -; CDR3 length: 21; J gene: TRBJ2-3; CDR3 DNA: TGTGCCAGCAGCCCTTGGGGGGGTGTATGGACAGACAAAAGGGGCACAGATACGCAGTATTTT; CDR3 protein: CASSPWGGVWTDKRGTDTQYF
V gene: TRBV5-1; clone size: few; D gene: TRBD1; CDR3 length: 14; J gene: TRBJ2-1; CDR3 DNA: TGCGCCAGCGGCACCGGGACAGGGGGCGATGAGCAGTTCTTC; CDR3 protein: CASGTGTGGDEQFF
V gene: TRBV12-3/TRBV12-4; clone size: many; D gene: -; CDR3 length: 11; J gene: TRBJ1-4; CDR3 DNA: TGTGCCAGCAGCTTAAATGAAAAACTGTTTTTT; CDR3 protein: CASSLNEKLFF
V gene: TRBV5-4; clone size: few; D gene: -; CDR3 length: 16; J gene: TRBJ2-1; CDR3 DNA: TGTGCCAGCAGCTTGGGAGGAGCGGGTGGCTACAATGAGCAGTTCTTC; CDR3 protein: CASSLGGAGGYNEQFF
V gene: TRBV3-1; clone size: -; D gene: -; CDR3 length: 15; J gene: TRBJ1-6; CDR3 DNA: TGTGCCAGCAGCCAAGATGCAGGCCGTGATTCACCCCTCCACTTT; CDR3 protein: CASSQDAGRDSPLHF
V gene: TRBV5-1; clone size: few; D gene: -; CDR3 length: 15; J gene: TRBJ2-2; CDR3 DNA: TGCGCCAGCAGCAAGGACAGACCCGAGGTTGGGGAGCTGTTTTTT; CDR3 protein: CASSKDRPEVGELFF
V gene: TRBV7-9; clone size: few; D gene: -; CDR3 length: 15; J gene: TRBJ2-5; CDR3 DNA: TGTGCCAGCAGCTTTCGCGGAATGGACCGGGAGACCCAGTACTTC; CDR3 protein: CASSFRGMDRETQYF
V gene: TRBV9; clone size: -; D gene: -; CDR3 length: 13; J gene: TRBJ2-2; CDR3 DNA: TGTGCCAGCAGCGCGAAGAACACCGGGGAGCTGTTTTTT; CDR3 protein: CASSAKNTGELFF
V gene: TRBV12-3/TRBV12-4; clone size: many; D gene: TRBD2; CDR3 length: 15; J gene: TRBJ2-1; CDR3 DNA: TGTGCCAGCAGTCACAGGACTAGCGGATACAATGAGCAGTTCTTC; CDR3 protein: CASSHRTSGYNEQFF
V gene: TRBV5-1; clone size: -; D gene: TRBD1; CDR3 length: 17; J gene: TRBJ2-7; CDR3 DNA: TGCGCCAGCAGCCTTCGTTCGAAGGGGGCTTACAACTACGAGCAGTACTTC; CDR3 protein: CASSLRSKGAYNYEQYF
V gene: TRBV5-4; clone size: few; D gene: TRBD2; CDR3 length: 15; J gene: TRBJ2-1; CDR3 DNA: TGTGCCAGCAGCTCTCCGGGACTAGCGGACAATGAGCAGTTCTTC; CDR3 protein: CASSSPGLADNEQFF
V gene: TRBV12-3/TRBV12-4; clone size: few; D gene: -; CDR3 length: 14; J gene: TRBJ2-7; CDR3 DNA: TGTGCCAGCAGTTTTACCGAGGGGACTTACGAGCAGTACTTC; CDR3 protein: CASSFTEGTYEQYF
V gene: TRBV6-2/TRBV6-3; clone size: few; D gene: -; CDR3 length: 15; J gene: TRBJ2-7; CDR3 DNA: TGTGCCAGCAGTCAGGCGTCCACCAGCTCCTACGAGCAGTACTTC; CDR3 protein: CASSQASTSSYEQYF
V gene: TRBV7-2; clone size: -; D gene: TRBD1; CDR3 length: 17; J gene: TRBJ1-2; CDR3 DNA: TGTGCCAGCAGCTTAGCGGGGACAGGGGAATATGGTTACGGCTACACCTTC; CDR3 protein: CASSLAGTGEYGYGYTF
V gene: TRBV20-1; clone size: once; D gene: -; CDR3 length: 14; J gene: TRBJ2-3; CDR3 DNA: TGCAGTGCCGCGGGGGCCTTAGTGGCAGATACGCAGTATTTT; CDR3 protein: CSAAGALVADTQYF
V gene: TRBV20-1; clone size: few; D gene: -; CDR3 length: 13; J gene: TRBJ2-3; CDR3 DNA: TGCAGTGCTAGAGGGCCTGTCACAGATACGCAGTATTTT; CDR3 protein: CSARGPVTDTQYF
V gene: TRBV10-3; clone size: few; D gene: -; CDR3 length: 13; J gene: TRBJ2-7; CDR3 DNA: TGTGCCATCAGTGGAGACAGGTCTCAAGAGCAGTACTTC; CDR3 protein: CAISGDRSQEQYF
V gene: TRBV5-1; clone size: few; D gene: -; CDR3 length: 13; J gene: TRBJ2-3; CDR3 DNA: TGCGCCAGCAGCGCAGACTACACAGATACGCAGTATTTT; CDR3 protein: CASSADYTDTQYF
V gene: TRBV10-3; clone size: few; D gene: -; CDR3 length: 13; J gene: TRBJ2-1; CDR3 DNA: TGTGCCATCAGCCCCCGCGCTTATAGTGAGCAGTTCTTC; CDR3 protein: CAISPRAYSEQFF
V gene: TRBV12-3/TRBV12-4; clone size: few; D gene: -; CDR3 length: 16; J gene: TRBJ2-5; CDR3 DNA: TGTGCCAGCAGTTTCAGAGTCTCCCCATTGGGTAGGACCCAGTACTTC; CDR3 protein: CASSFRVSPLGRTQYF
V gene: TRBV2; clone size: -; D gene: -; CDR3 length: 14; J gene: TRBJ2-7; CDR3 DNA: TGTGCCAGCAGTGAGTCAGTGGGACCCTACGAGCAGTACTTC; CDR3 protein: CASSESVGPYEQYF
V gene: TRBV5-1; clone size: few; D gene: -; CDR3 length: 11; J gene: TRBJ2-1; CDR3 DNA: TGCGCCAGCAGCTTTAAGCGAGAGCAGTTCTTC; CDR3 protein: CASSFKREQFF
V gene: TRBV12-3/TRBV12-4; clone size: few; D gene: TRBD1; CDR3 length: 14; J gene: TRBJ2-7; CDR3 DNA: TGTGCCAGCAGTTTACACAGGGGCACCCACGAGCAGTACTTC; CDR3 protein: CASSLHRGTHEQYF
V gene: TRBV14; clone size: -; D gene: TRBD1; CDR3 length: 17; J gene: TRBJ2-2; CDR3 DNA: TGTGCCAGCAGCCAAGCCCCGGGACAGGGCACCACCGGGGAGCTGTTTTTT; CDR3 protein: CASSQAPGQGTTGELFF
V gene: TRBV7-2; clone size: -; D gene: -; CDR3 length: 16; J gene: TRBJ2-2; CDR3 DNA: TGTGCCAGCAGCCTACGCGCCGGGATTAACACCGGGGAGCTGTTTTTT; CDR3 protein: CASSLRAGINTGELFF
V gene: TRBV20-1; clone size: -; D gene: TRBD2; CDR3 length: 17; J gene: TRBJ2-1; CDR3 DNA: TGCAGTGCTAGAGGGGTTCCTAGCGGGAGAGGGTTGGATGAGCAGTTCTTC; CDR3 protein: CSARGVPSGRGLDEQFF
V gene: TRBV7-7; clone size: few; D gene: -; CDR3 length: 15; J gene: TRBJ2-1; CDR3 DNA: TGTGCCAGCAGCCAGCTTCGGGCCGGCTGGGGTGAGCAGTTCTTC; CDR3 protein: CASSQLRAGWGEQFF
V gene: TRBV12-3/TRBV12-4; clone size: many; D gene: -; CDR3 length: 11; J gene: TRBJ2-1; CDR3 DNA: TGTGCCAGCAGTTACCACAATGAGCAGTTCTTC; CDR3 protein: CASSYHNEQFF
V gene: TRBV7-9; clone size: few; D gene: TRBD1; CDR3 length: 15; J gene: TRBJ2-7; CDR3 DNA: TGTGCCAGCAGCTTACCCCCGACAGGGTCCTACGAGCAGTACTTC; CDR3 protein: CASSLPPTGSYEQYF
V gene: TRBV15; clone size: few; D gene: -; CDR3 length: 16; J gene: TRBJ2-7; CDR3 DNA: TGTGCCACCAGCAGAGATCTAGGGGACTTCGCCTACGAGCAGTACTTC; CDR3 protein: CATSRDLGDFAYEQYF
V gene: TRBV20-1; clone size: few; D gene: -; CDR3 length: 13; J gene: TRBJ2-5; CDR3 DNA: TGCAGTGCCCGGCGGCTCACCGGTGAGACCCAGTACTTC; CDR3 protein: CSARRLTGETQYF
V gene: TRBV16; clone size: -; D gene: -; CDR3 length: 11; J gene: TRBJ1-1; CDR3 DNA: TGTGCCAGCACGCAGACAACGGAAGCTTTCTTT; CDR3 protein: CASTQTTEAFF
V gene: TRBV5-1; clone size: -; D gene: -; CDR3 length: 14; J gene: TRBJ2-1; CDR3 DNA: TGCGCCAGCAGCACCCCAGCGTCGTCGGGTGAGCAGTTCTTC; CDR3 protein: CASSTPASSGEQFF
V gene: TRBV10-3; clone size: -; D gene: -; CDR3 length: 12; J gene: TRBJ2-5; CDR3 DNA: TGTGCCATCAGGGGGACGGAAGAGACCCAGTACTTC; CDR3 protein: CAIRGTEETQYF
V gene: TRBV9; clone size: few; D gene: -; CDR3 length: 13; J gene: TRBJ2-7; CDR3 DNA: TGTGCCAGCAGCGGCCAGAAATCCTACGAGCAGTACTTC; CDR3 protein: CASSGQKSYEQYF
V gene: TRBV6-5; clone size: few; D gene: -; CDR3 length: 15; J gene: TRBJ1-4; CDR3 DNA: TGTGCCAGCAGTTACGGGAGGGCGACTAATGAAAAACTGTTTTTT; CDR3 protein: CASSYGRATNEKLFF
V gene: TRBV6-1; clone size: once; D gene: -; CDR3 length: 13; J gene: TRBJ2-1; CDR3 DNA: TGTGCCAGCAGCGAACTCTCGCGACATGAGCAGTTCTTC; CDR3 protein: CASSELSRHEQFF